The rows below give T cell receptor beta chains drawn from one sample of a study of OX40 agonist ivuxolimab in advanced cancers. Profiled with immunoSEQ multiplex PCR; TCRdb holds only in-frame clones, not every one. The sample lists approximately 32,000 clones; approximately 89% were seen once. Sequenced material: CD4+ or CD8+ T cells sorted from blood, taken in a trial of the OX40 agonist ivuxolimab. These receptors all stem from an adult with an advanced solid tumor such as melanoma, head and neck, liver or kidney cancer. CDR3s include the opening cysteine and the closing phenylalanine or tryptophan. D genes are given only for firm matches. Clone size is given for some rows only: seen once, a few or many times, or a class if the clone is expanded.

v_call	clone_size	d_call	j_call	cdr3_nt	cdr3_aa
TRBV18	NA	TRBD1	TRBJ2-7	TGTGCCAGCTCACCTCGGGACAGGGGGTACGAGCGGTACTTC	CASSPRDRGYERYF
TRBV7-2	NA	NA	TRBJ1-5	TGTGCCAGCAGCTTTCAGGATAGCAATCAGCCCCAGCATTTT	CASSFQDSNQPQHF
TRBV9	NA	TRBD2	TRBJ2-1	TGTGCCAGCAGCAGTCTAGCGGGGCCGCGGGGGAGAATAAATGAGCAGTTCTTC	CASSSLAGPRGRINEQFF
TRBV2	NA	NA	TRBJ2-7	TGTGCCAGCAGTATAGTGGAGCAGTACTTC	CASSIVEQYF
TRBV5-1	NA	NA	TRBJ2-5	TGCGCCAGCAGCTTGGGACGGGTGATCCAAGAGACCCAGTACTTC	CASSLGRVIQETQYF
TRBV4-2	NA	NA	TRBJ2-7	TGTGCCAGCAGCCAAGGAACAGGGGGGGACGAGCAGTACTTC	CASSQGTGGDEQYF
TRBV30	NA	TRBD1	TRBJ1-3	TGTGCCTGTAAACAGGGGTCTGGAAACACCATATATTTT	CACKQGSGNTIYF
TRBV5-1	NA	TRBD2	TRBJ2-1	TGCGCCAGCAGCTTGAGGGGACTATTATACAATGAGCAGTTCTTC	CASSLRGLLYNEQFF
TRBV9	once	TRBD1	TRBJ1-2	TGTGCCAGCAGCGGGGTGACAGGGGACGGCTACACCTTC	CASSGVTGDGYTF
TRBV7-8	NA	TRBD1	TRBJ2-1	TGTGCCAGCAGCTTCACCACAGGGGTCCAGGGAATCTCCTACAATGAGCAGTTCTTC	CASSFTTGVQGISYNEQFF
TRBV5-6	NA	TRBD1	TRBJ2-5	TGTGCCAGCAGCTTGCACGGGACAGGAGAGACCCAGTACTTC	CASSLHGTGETQYF
TRBV5-4	NA	TRBD1	TRBJ1-1	TGTGCCAGCAGCTTGCTGGGACAGGGGGCAGTAAACACTGAAGCTTTCTTT	CASSLLGQGAVNTEAFF
TRBV27	NA	NA	TRBJ1-1	TGTGCCAGCAGTTTACGAGGGACTGAAGCTTTCTTT	CASSLRGTEAFF
TRBV7-8	NA	TRBD2	TRBJ2-3	TGTGCCAGCAGCTTAGTCGCTAGCGGTTACCCAGATACGCAGTATTTT	CASSLVASGYPDTQYF
TRBV7-6	NA	NA	TRBJ2-5	TGTGCCAGCAGCCAAAACCCTCCCCGGGGTGAGACCCAGTACTTC	CASSQNPPRGETQYF
TRBV28	NA	NA	TRBJ1-5	TGTGCCAGCGAGGGGGTGCGGGGGAATCAGCCCCAGCATTTT	CASEGVRGNQPQHF
TRBV5-1	NA	NA	TRBJ1-1	TGCGCCAGCAGCTTGGCCGGAGGGGGCACTGAAGCTTTCTTT	CASSLAGGGTEAFF
TRBV7-2	NA	NA	TRBJ1-5	TGTGCCAGCAGCTCCGGACAGCTTTACGATCAGCCCCAGCATTTT	CASSSGQLYDQPQHF
TRBV6-1	NA	TRBD1	TRBJ1-2	TGTGCCAGCAGTTGGGGACAGGGGGCGGGGGGCTACACCTTC	CASSWGQGAGGYTF
TRBV27	NA	TRBD1	TRBJ2-5	TGTGCCAGCAGTCCCATGACAGGGGGCCAAGAGACCCAGTACTTC	CASSPMTGGQETQYF
TRBV18	NA	NA	TRBJ2-7	TGTGCCAGCTCTCCGAACCAGGCTTCCTACGAGCAGTACTTC	CASSPNQASYEQYF
TRBV19	NA	TRBD2	TRBJ2-1	TGTGCCAGTAGTATCGTCAGCGGGATCGGTGAGCAGTTCTTC	CASSIVSGIGEQFF
TRBV4-3	once	NA	TRBJ2-1	TGCGCCAGCAGCCAAGACCCCCCTTTTTCAGGGAGGTGGAATGAGCAGTTCTTC	CASSQDPPFSGRWNEQFF
TRBV6-5	NA	TRBD2	TRBJ2-3	TGTGCCAGCAGTTGGTCGAGCGGGAGCCCAGATACGCAGTATTTT	CASSWSSGSPDTQYF
TRBV9	NA	TRBD2	TRBJ2-2	TGTGCCAGCAGCCCGCGGACTAGCGACACCGGGGAGCTGTTTTTT	CASSPRTSDTGELFF
TRBV18	few	NA	TRBJ2-7	TGTGCCAGCTCACCACCAGGACTTCCTTACGAGCAGTACTTC	CASSPPGLPYEQYF
TRBV29-1	NA	TRBD1	TRBJ2-7	TGCAGCGTTGGCCCGGGACAGGGTGACGAGCAGTACTTC	CSVGPGQGDEQYF
TRBV11-2	NA	NA	TRBJ1-3	TGTGCCAGCAGCTTAGAGGCGAACTCTGGAAACACCATATATTTT	CASSLEANSGNTIYF
TRBV19	NA	NA	TRBJ1-3	TGTGCCAGTAGTGTGGGAAGCAGGGGAGGAAACACCATATATTTT	CASSVGSRGGNTIYF
TRBV27	NA	TRBD1	TRBJ2-6	TGTGCCAGCAGTAGGAGGGACAGGGGTAGCTCTGGGGCCAACGTCCTGACTTTC	CASSRRDRGSSGANVLTF
TRBV5-5	NA	NA	TRBJ2-1	TGTGCCAGCAGCTTGGCCCCAGGTTCCGCCAGTGAGCAGTTCTTC	CASSLAPGSASEQFF
TRBV5-5	NA	TRBD2	TRBJ2-7	TGTGCCAGCAGCTTACTAGCGGGGCCGAGCTCCTACGAGCAGTACTTC	CASSLLAGPSSYEQYF
TRBV11-2	NA	TRBD1	TRBJ1-2	TGTGCCAGCAGCTTGGACAGGGGAGCTCATGGCTACACCTTC	CASSLDRGAHGYTF
TRBV15	NA	NA	TRBJ1-1	TGTGCCACCAGTTACGCCGACGGCAGCCGAATCTACACTGAAGCTTTCTTT	CATSYADGSRIYTEAFF
TRBV5-6	NA	TRBD1	TRBJ2-5	TGTGCCAGCAGCTCGGGACAGGGAGGGGAGACCCAGTACTTC	CASSSGQGGETQYF
TRBV7-3	NA	TRBD2	TRBJ2-3	TGTGCCAGCAGCCTGGGACTATCAGCAGATACGCAGTATTTT	CASSLGLSADTQYF
TRBV6-5	NA	NA	TRBJ1-5	TGTGCCAGCAGTTATCAAGGCCAGCCCCAGCATTTT	CASSYQGQPQHF
TRBV2	NA	NA	TRBJ2-7	TGTGCCAGTGGCTACACGACCTCCGAGCAGTACTTC	CASGYTTSEQYF
TRBV7-2	NA	TRBD1	TRBJ2-1	TGTGCCAGCAGCTTAGACAGGGGGTGGAACAATGAGCAGTTCTTC	CASSLDRGWNNEQFF
TRBV11-2	NA	TRBD1	TRBJ1-4	TGTGCCAGCAGCTTACAGGGGGCGAAGGAAAAACTGTTTTTT	CASSLQGAKEKLFF
TRBV10-2	NA	TRBD1	TRBJ1-2	TGCGCCAGCAGTGAGTACCCCCCCGGGACAGGGGGCGTCCGGTATGGCTACACCTTC	CASSEYPPGTGGVRYGYTF